This TCR beta chain was captured in a study of T cell responses to AZD1222 COVID-19 vaccine. Study-wide results and caveats: Reports indicate that nearly half of spike-specific TCRs are directed at unmutated variant regions. None of the repertoires were sampled until the peak T cell response had passed. Vaccine-associated CD4 TCRs spanned spike, dominant at 160-218 and 743-854. In a largely white British group with more females than males, clonal diversity was possibly underestimated.

CDR3 length equals 16 residues. The ends were cut back, 0 bases at V and 0 bases at J, with 10 bases in the middle. CDR1 and CDR2 from the germline V gene are SGDLS and YYNGEE. Comments on this clone: Its antigen is unknown.

Profiling relied on immunoSEQ multiplex PCR, and the TCRdb table lists in-frame clones only, not all of them. The repertoire consists of some 120,000 clones, with 88% occurring once and the leading ten covering approximately 9.6%. The source material was peripheral blood, sampled on day 0 of AZD1222 vaccination. The genes are TRBV9 and TRBJ1-3; no firm D call. This receptor was identified in an adult in good health. CDR3 in amino acids: CASSVGTVVSGNTIYF. DNA of the CDR3: TGTGCCAGCAGCGTAGGGACGGTCGTCTCTGGAAACACCATATATTTT.